These 20 T cell receptor beta chains were sequenced from one sample in a study of shared clonotypes between healthy human individuals. Terminally differentiated effector memory CD45RA+ cells were left out of the naive CD8 fraction, which was CD45RO-negative and positively selected for CCR7. Sequenced by immunoSEQ multiplex PCR; TCRdb stores in-frame clones only, minus some. The repertoire has 1.5 million to 2.5 million clones, about 95% of them found once; the top ten carry less than 1.5%. Input material: naive CD8+ T cells sorted from blood. The source is a man aged 18 to 35 in good health.

This chain uses TRBV18 with TRBJ2-1, with D uncertain. With 3 bases removed from V and 0 bases from J, the gap between germline ends came to 6 bases. The germline V gene encodes CDR1 KGHSH and CDR2 LQKENI. The length of the CDR3 is 14 residues. The CDR3 region is CASSPPSSYNEQFF. The CDR3 coding sequence is TGTGCCAGCTCACCCCCTAGCTCCTACAATGAGCAGTTCTTC.

The gene calls are TRBV27 and TRBJ1-2; possible D gene TRBD1, 6 bases. The CDR3 consists of 17 residues. Germline-derived CDR1 and CDR2 are MNHEY and SMNVEV (reference sequence). The V gene lost 1 base and the J gene lost 0 bases, with 15 bases spanning the gap. The CDR3 is CASSLFSGGQTNYGYTF. CDR3 sequence (DNA): TGTGCCAGCAGTTTATTCTCTGGGGGGCAGACTAACTATGGCTACACCTTC.

The V call is TRBV7-6, the J call TRBJ1-4; TRBD1 matches 8 bases. CDR3 length: 15 residues. V shed 4 bases, J shed 3 bases, and the junction held 4 bases outside the gene matches. Germline values: CDR1 SGHVS, CDR2 FNYEAQ. The CDR3: CASSSDRAANEKLFF. The CDR3 nucleotides read TGTGCCAGCAGCTCGGACAGGGCGGCTAATGAAAAACTGTTTTTT.

This clone was counted a single time. The same CDR3 is also encoded by other DNA sequences in this sample. This chain uses TRBV13 with TRBJ2-1; possible D gene TRBD2, 5 bases. V lost 0 bases, J lost 4 bases, and 7 bases lay in between. The CDR3 runs 14 residues. The germline V gene encodes CDR1 PRHDT and CDR2 FYEKMQ (reference sequence). The CDR3 nucleotides read TGTGCCAGCAGCTTAGGCGGGGATTACAATGAGCAGTTCTTC. It encodes CASSLGGDYNEQFF.

V gene TRBV7-2 combines with J gene TRBJ2-5; D gene uncertain. Deletions cut 2 bases from V and 2 bases from J, with 9 bases between. The CDR3 covers 14 residues. Germline V CDR1 and CDR2: SGHTA, FQGNSA. This CDR3 is CASSLIDLQETQYF. Written as DNA, the CDR3 is TGTGCCAGCAGCTTAATAGATCTTCAAGAGACCCAGTACTTC.

The chain employs TRBV21-1 and TRBJ1-2; no DNA check was done on the table's D call, TRBD1. TRBV21-1 is annotated as a pseudogene. The CDR3 has 17 residues. This CDR3 reads CASSKGGQVRSCNGYTF. CDR3 sequence (DNA): TGTGCCAGCAGCAAAGGGGGGCAGGTGAGGTCTTGTAATGGCTACACCTTC.

This clone was counted only a few times. This sequence joins TRBV4-1 and TRBJ1-1; 10 bases align to TRBD1. The CDR3 runs to 17 residues. V lost 4 bases and J lost 1; bases outside the gene matches: 9. The germline V gene encodes CDR1 MGHRA and CDR2 YSYEKL. The CDR3 nucleotides are TGCGCCAGCAGCCCCCTCCCGGGACAGGGGTCGAACACTGAAGCTTTCTTT. Encoded protein: CASSPLPGQGSNTEAFF.

The genes are TRBV11-2 and TRBJ2-1; 11 nucleotides match TRBD2. Germline-derived CDR1 and CDR2 are SGHAT and FQNNGV. The CDR3 covers 16 residues. V lost 3 bases, J lost 3 bases, and 4 bases stayed unmatched. CDR3 sequence: CASSLGLAEYYNEQFF. In DNA form, the CDR3 reads TGTGCCAGCAGCTTGGGACTAGCGGAGTACTACAATGAGCAGTTCTTC.

The V and J genes are TRBV7-9 and TRBJ2-7; weak D call: TRBD2 (5 bases). V was shortened by 5 bases and J by 4 bases, with 18 bases between the two germline ends. Per germline, CDR1 SEHNR and CDR2 FQNEAQ (reference sequence). CDR3 length equals 15 residues. The CDR3 coding sequence is TGTGCCAGCAGCGCAACTAGATTAGAGCCGTACGAGCAGTACTTC. This codes for CASSATRLEPYEQYF.

The V call is TRBV10-1, the J call TRBJ2-7; TRBD1 matches 11 bases. V shed 1 base and J 6 bases; nucleotides not matched to a gene: 2. Per germline, CDR1 WNHNN and CDR2 SYGVQD (reference sequence). The CDR3 is 14 residues long. This CDR3 is CASSELGQGGEQYF. The CDR3 bases are TGCGCCAGCAGTGAGTTGGGACAGGGGGGCGAGCAGTACTTC.

Remarks on this clone: Other DNA sequences in this sample translate to the same CDR3. The V gene is TRBV11-2, the J gene TRBJ1-1; 10 bases line up with TRBD1. CDR3 size: 16 residues. Germline lookup yields CDR1 SGHAT and CDR2 FQNNGV. Losses at the gene ends were 0 bases for V and 3 bases for J; bases not matched to a gene: 4. The CDR3 region is CASSLDLGTGDTEAFF. CDR3 DNA: TGTGCCAGCAGCTTAGATCTAGGGACAGGGGACACTGAAGCTTTCTTT.

Concerning this clone: Other DNA sequences in the sample encode the same CDR3. The gene calls are TRBV7-9 and TRBJ1-1; the D is unclear. The CDR3 contains 13 residues. Per germline, CDR1 SEHNR and CDR2 FQNEAQ (reference sequence). Trimming took 5 bases from V and 1 from J, leaving 8 bases between them. CDR3 region: CASSPTANTEAFF. CDR3 nucleotide sequence: TGTGCCAGCAGCCCGACTGCGAACACTGAAGCTTTCTTT.

This rearrangement joins TRBV5-1 to TRBJ2-5, with D possibly matching TRBD1 (5 bases). This CDR3 is 13 amino acids long. With 4 bases removed from V and 1 base from J, the gap between germline ends came to 8 bases. The germline V gene has CDR1 SGHRS and CDR2 YFSETQ. CDR3 nucleotides: TGCGCCAGCAGCCAGACAGTCCAAGAGACCCAGTACTTC. Protein sequence: CASSQTVQETQYF. Supplemented by reference TRBV5-1 and TRBJ2-5, the full variable domain reads KAGVTQTPRYLIKTRGQQVTLSCSPISGHRSVSWYQQTPGQGLQFLFEYFSETQRNKGNFPGRFSGRQFSNSRSEMNVSTLELGDSALYLCASSQTVQETQYFGPGTRLLVL.

A word on this clone: An end of the junction differs from the germline gene, which may be a read error. This chain joins TRBV4-1 and TRBJ2-3, with a weak D call TRBD2 (6 bases). Germline V CDR1 and CDR2: MGHRA, YSYEKL. The CDR3 has 17 amino acids. This CDR3 is CASSQGGLRFNTATQYF. The CDR3 DNA is TGCGCCAGCAGCCAAGGGGGACTCCGGTTCAACACAGCTACGCAGTATTTT.

J is TRBJ2-3 and V is TRBV19; 9 bases match TRBD1. With V trimmed by 5 bases and J by 5 bases, 5 bases remained unmatched. Germline loops: CDR1 LNHDA, CDR2 SQIVND (reference sequence). This CDR3 has 14 residues. This CDR3 reads CASSLGQGQDTQYF. CDR3 DNA: TGTGCCAGTAGTCTGGGACAGGGCCAAGATACGCAGTATTTT.

This clone was counted a few times. The V gene is TRBV13, the J gene TRBJ1-4, with no clear D. This CDR3 has 15 residues. V lost 5 bases to trimming and J lost 4 bases, with 14 bases between them. Looked up from germline, CDR1 is PRHDT and CDR2 is FYEKMQ (reference sequence). CDR3 region: CASSLGNWGNEKLFF. The CDR3 DNA sequence: TGTGCCAGCAGCCTCGGTAATTGGGGTAATGAAAAACTGTTTTTT.

J is TRBJ2-1 and V is TRBV27; 9 bases map to TRBD2. The germline V gene encodes CDR1 MNHEY and CDR2 SMNVEV (reference sequence). The CDR3 runs 12 residues. J gave up 7 bases and V 10 bases, and 5 bases lay outside the gene matches. CDR3 coding DNA: TGTGCCACCGGGACTAGCCAGAATGAGCAGTTCTTC. Residues: CATGTSQNEQFF.

This sequence joins TRBV28 and TRBJ1-4; TRBD1 agrees at 8 bases. The CDR3 consists of 15 residues. Per the germline V gene, CDR1 is MDHEN and CDR2 is SYDVKM. With V trimmed by 5 bases and J by 4 bases, 6 bases remained unmatched. The CDR3 loop reads CASSQGAQGNEKLFF. CDR3 sequence (DNA): TGTGCCAGCAGTCAGGGGGCGCAGGGTAATGAAAAACTGTTTTTT.

The V gene is TRBV7-8, the J gene TRBJ2-7; the D call may be TRBD1 or TRBD2 (6 bases each). Germline-derived CDR1 and CDR2 are SGHVS and FQNEAQ. Trimming removed 4 bases at V and 0 bases at J, with 16 bases between. The CDR3 has 16 amino acids. The CDR3 protein is CASSSPRGESSYEQYF. The CDR3 nucleotides read TGTGCCAGCAGCTCCCCTAGGGGGGAGAGCTCCTACGAGCAGTACTTC. The complete variable domain, with remaining parts taken from reference TRBV7-8 and TRBJ2-7, reads GAGVSQSPRYKVAKRGQDVALRCDPISGHVSLFWYQQALGQGPEFLTYFQNEAQLDKSGLPSDRFFAERPEGSVSTLKIQRTQQEDSAVYLCASSSPRGESSYEQYFGPGTRLTVT.

The chain has TRBV4-3 and TRBJ2-3; D not certain. The CDR3 is made up of 14 amino acids. The germline V and J ends were trimmed by 1 base and 2 bases, with 7 bases remaining between them. Germline CDR1 LGHNA, CDR2 YSLEER. This chain's CDR3 is CASSQALSTDTQYF. CDR3 DNA sequence: TGCGCCAGCAGCCAAGCCCTTTCCACAGATACGCAGTATTTT.